One sample yielded the 18 T cell receptor beta chains listed below, sequenced in a study of post-analysis software for immune sequencing data. Antigen specificity for these receptors is unknown. The library was made from cDNA and included unique molecular identifiers. TCRdb re-derived calls from the PCR reads in MiXCR, one entry per CDR3 protein. In the table there are about 540,000 distinct CDR3 sequences, around 34% of which are singletons. Whole-study findings and limits: Included in a set of about 5 TRBV segments more frequent in patients than controls were TRBV5-6, TRBV5-1 and TRBV20-1.

Sequencing used blood. The receptors here all came from a girl aged 2-17 years with multiple sclerosis.

The chain uses TRBV3-1 and TRBJ2-5; TRBD1 matches 7 bases. The CDR3 consists of 15 residues. J lost 4 bases, V lost 0 bases, and 5 bases had no gene match. Germline V gives CDR1 LGHDT, CDR2 YNNKEL (reference sequence). The CDR3 coding sequence is TGTGCCAGCAGCCAAGAAAGGGCAGGGGGAGAGACCCAGTACTTC. It encodes CASSQERAGGETQYF.

Only a few counts were recorded for this clonotype. The gene calls are TRBV5-1 and TRBJ2-5, with 9 bases aligning to TRBD1. The V gene end was trimmed by 4 bases and the J gene end by 11 bases; junction bases not matched to a gene: 15. This CDR3 has 15 amino acids. Germline values: CDR1 SGHRS, CDR2 YFSETQ. Here the CDR3 DNA reads TGCGCCAGCAGCCGCGACTCCGGGACAGGGCGTTGGCAGTACTTC. Its protein is CASSRDSGTGRWQYF.

This chain joins TRBV18 and TRBJ2-1; D ambiguous. Germline V gene sequence: CDR1 KGHSH, CDR2 LQKENI. The CDR3 is 13 residues long. Trimming stripped 4 bases from V and 7 bases from J, with 11 bases between. CDR3 nucleotide sequence: TGTGCCAGCTCACTAAGTTTGGGGAATGAGCAGTTCTTC. Translation: CASSLSLGNEQFF.

This clonotype showed up just a few times. The chain carries TRBV5-1 and TRBJ1-4, with 9 bases fitting TRBD1. CDR3 size: 19 residues. Germline V CDR1 and CDR2: SGHRS, YFSETQ. After removal of 4 bases from V and 3 bases from J, the junction contained 16 bases not matched to a gene. CDR3 DNA sequence: TGCGCCAGCAGCGGAAAGACGGGACAGGGTGGAGTGGCTAATGAAAAACTGTTTTTT. Translated, it gives CASSGKTGQGGVANEKLFF.

This clonotype was seen only a few times. The chain combines TRBV5-6 with TRBJ1-5; 8 bases fit TRBD1. The CDR3 loop spans 16 amino acids. Trimming took 4 bases from V and 3 from J; bases not matched to a gene: 9. Per germline, CDR1 SGHDT and CDR2 YYEEEE. The CDR3: CASSLVGQEYNQPQHF. The CDR3 nucleotides are TGTGCCAGCAGCCTAGTGGGACAGGAGTACAATCAGCCCCAGCATTTT.

The chain uses TRBV5-1 and TRBJ2-7; D perhaps matches TRBD1 (6 bases). In germline, CDR1 is SGHRS, CDR2 YFSETQ. The CDR3 contains 16 residues. V dropped 4 bases and J dropped 3 bases, with 20 bases sitting between them. The DNA for the CDR3 is TGCGCCAGCAGCCCCCTCTTAGGGGGAACTTTCTACGAGCAGTACTTC. As protein: CASSPLLGGTFYEQYF. Full variable domain (outside the CDR3, taken from reference TRBV5-1 and TRBJ2-7): KAGVTQTPRYLIKTRGQQVTLSCSPISGHRSVSWYQQTPGQGLQFLFEYFSETQRNKGNFPGRFSGRQFSNSRSEMNVSTLELGDSALYLCASSPLLGGTFYEQYFGPGTRLTVT.

This clonotype appeared a few times. The chain uses TRBV20-1 and TRBJ1-2; unclear D gene. The germline V gene has CDR1 DFQATT and CDR2 SNEGSKA (reference sequence). V lost 3 bases and J lost 0, with 8 bases in between. CDR3 size: 13 residues. The CDR3 nucleotides are TGCAGTGCTAGTGCCACCTCTAACTATGGCTACACCTTC. Its protein is CSASATSNYGYTF.

In this sample, this clonotype turned up a few times. The V call is TRBV2, the J call TRBJ1-1; D not certain. Deletions cut 2 bases from V and 9 bases from J, with 19 bases between. The V gene's germline CDR1 is SNHLY and CDR2 FYNNEI. The CDR3 spans 15 residues. The CDR3 sequence is CASSERIGSASKAFF. The DNA of the CDR3 is TGTGCCAGCAGTGAAAGGATCGGGTCGGCAAGTAAAGCTTTCTTT.

This clonotype was seen a handful of times. This chain links TRBV29-1 with TRBJ2-3, with 11 bases that match TRBD2. Losses at the gene ends were 0 bases for V and 5 bases for J; bases not matched to a gene: 13. The CDR3 spans 18 residues. Germline CDR1 is SQVTM and CDR2 is ANQGSEA. The CDR3 is CSVEDQASGRFSRDTQYF. As DNA, the CDR3 is TGCAGCGTTGAAGATCAGGCTAGCGGGAGGTTCAGTAGAGATACGCAGTATTTT.

This clonotype was detected a few times. V usage is TRBV2 and J usage is TRBJ2-3; 9 bases align to TRBD2. The CDR3 length is 15 residues. CDR1 is SNHLY and CDR2 is FYNNEI in the germline V gene. With V trimmed by 1 base and J by 7 bases, 6 bases remained unmatched. CDR3 coding DNA: TGTGCCAGCAGTGAAGGTCGCGGGGGGGCGCATACGCAGTATTTT. Amino acids: CASSEGRGGAHTQYF. The full variable domain, rest sourced from reference TRBV2 and TRBJ2-3, is EPEVTQTPSHQVTQMGQEVILRCVPISNHLYFYWYRQILGQKVEFLVSFYNNEISEKSEIFDDQFSVERPDGSNFTLKIRSTKLEDSAMYFCASSEGRGGAHTQYFGPGTRLTVL.

In its sample, this clonotype was seen a few times. The chain recombines TRBV7-2 with TRBJ1-1, with a weak D call TRBD1 (6 bases). Trimming pared 4 bases from V and 0 bases from J, leaving 9 bases between. The CDR3 extends over 14 amino acids. Germline values: CDR1 SGHTA, CDR2 FQGNSA. In nucleotides, the CDR3 is TGTGCCAGCAGCTCCAGGGGCATGAACACTGAAGCTTTCTTT. This gives the protein CASSSRGMNTEAFF.

The chain combines TRBV24-1 with TRBJ1-2; D uncertain. Trimming took 3 bases from V and 4 from J, leaving 14 bases between them. CDR1 and CDR2 (germline): KGHDR, SFDVKD. The CDR3 loop spans 15 amino acids. The CDR3 here is CATSDAKGGSYGYTF. In nucleotides, the CDR3 is TGTGCCACCAGTGATGCGAAGGGTGGGAGCTATGGCTACACCTTC.

The rearrangement uses TRBV12-3 or TRBV12-4 and TRBJ2-1, with a possible D match to TRBD2 (10 bases). This CDR3 has 18 residues. Trimming took off 9 bases at V and 6 bases at J, with 30 bases between the two ends. Here the CDR3 DNA reads TGTGCCAGTAGTAACAGGGGGCGAACTAGCGGGGTGGGCAATGAGCAGTTCTTC. Protein sequence: CASSNRGRTSGVGNEQFF.

V gene TRBV24-1 combines with J gene TRBJ2-7; no clear D gene. Germline lookup yields CDR1 KGHDR and CDR2 SFDVKD. The V gene lost 1 base and the J gene lost 6 bases, with 9 bases spanning the gap. This CDR3 is built from 13 residues. Written as DNA, the CDR3 is TGTGCCACCAGTGATTTCCCCTCTGGCGAGCAGTACTTC. It codes for CATSDFPSGEQYF.

This clonotype was detected a few times. The gene calls are TRBV20-1 and TRBJ2-4; TRBD1 agrees at 8 bases. The last part of the DNA fits TRBJ2-5 better; the J call may be wrong. Germline V CDR1 and CDR2: DFQATT, SNEGSKA (reference sequence). This CDR3 spans 14 amino acids. The CDR3 sequence: CSARGDRTLETQYF. The CDR3 DNA is TGCAGTGCGAGGGGGGACAGGACCTTAGAGACCCAGTACTTC.

The genes are TRBV6-1 and TRBJ1-5; D gene uncertain. This CDR3 is 15 amino acids long. The V and J ends lost 6 bases and 0 bases respectively, with 12 bases between them. Germline V CDR1 and CDR2: MNHNS, SASEGT. The CDR3 DNA follows: TGTGCCAGCAGCCCGACACGAGTTAGCAATCAGCCCCAGCATTTT. Its translation: CASSPTRVSNQPQHF.

DNA for the CDR3: TGTGCCAGCAGCCAAGAGGGGGGAGAGACCCAGTACTTC. It is translated as CASSQEGGETQYF. This chain joins TRBV3-1 and TRBJ2-5; D is possibly TRBD2 (6 bases). The length of the CDR3 is 13 residues. CDR1 is LGHDT, CDR2 YNNKEL, per germline (reference sequence). The ends were cut back, 0 bases at V and 4 bases at J, with 6 bases in the middle.

The chain carries TRBV4-1 and TRBJ2-5; D might be TRBD2 (5 bases). The J call could be wrong; TRBJ2-7 is a better fit for the DNA end. The CDR3 spans 15 residues. The germline V gene has CDR1 MGHRA and CDR2 YSYEKL. DNA of the CDR3: TGCGCCAGCAGCCAAGGGGAGAGTAGCTCCTACGAGCAGTACTTC. Protein sequence: CASSQGESSSYEQYF.